A single sample is the source of the 15 T cell receptor beta chains below, sequenced in a study of cytomegalovirus exposure and HLA in healthy donors. Method: immunoSEQ multiplex PCR; TCRdb's copy keeps in-frame clones and lacks some. The table lists 200,000 to 250,000 clones, roughly 80% of them singletons. Sequenced material: PBMCs. The receptor set was obtained from a woman under 30 in good health and CMV-seronegative.

The chain is built from TRBV6-8 and TRBJ2-2; a possible D gene is TRBD2 (6 bases). Between the trimmed V and J ends, which lost 6 bases and 2 bases, there was a span of 19 bases. From germline, CDR1 is MNHGY and CDR2 SAAAGT. The CDR3 has 17 amino acids. The CDR3 region has the DNA TGTGCCAGCAGGGGGGGAACCGAAATCTCTAACACCGGGGAGCTGTTTTTT. Protein: CASRGGTEISNTGELFF.

This clone was counted a single time. V is TRBV2 and J is TRBJ1-4, with 8 positions matching TRBD1. The CDR3 length is 14 residues. The ends lost 5 bases at V and 7 bases at J; junction bases unmatched: 6. Germline loops: CDR1 SNHLY, CDR2 FYNNEI. Here the CDR3 DNA reads TGTGCCAGCAGTAGACAGGGGCAGAGTGAAAAACTGTTTTTT. Its protein is CASSRQGQSEKLFF.

This clone appeared once. The chain couples TRBV2 to TRBJ1-5, with no clear D. Germline CDR1 SNHLY, CDR2 FYNNEI. With 7 bases removed from V and 3 bases from J, the gap between germline ends came to 13 bases. CDR3 length: 14 amino acids. This CDR3 reads CASTKDGPNQPQHF. DNA of the CDR3: TGTGCCAGCACTAAGGACGGTCCCAATCAGCCCCAGCATTTT.

This chain uses TRBV27 with TRBJ1-2, with TRBD1 as a possible D gene (5 bases). The V and J ends lost 2 bases and 4 bases respectively, with 17 bases between them. Germline V lookup: CDR1 MNHEY, CDR2 SMNVEV (reference sequence). The CDR3 length is 16 residues. CDR3 DNA sequence: TGTGCCAGCAGTTTAACTCACGGAGGGGCCACCTATGGCTACACCTTC. This encodes CASSLTHGGATYGYTF.

The gene calls are TRBV2 and TRBJ1-5, with 7 bases that match TRBD1. Trimming at V came to 3 bases and at J to 5 bases, leaving 4 bases not matched to a gene. The CDR3 loop spans 14 amino acids. Germline-derived CDR1 and CDR2 are SNHLY and FYNNEI. This chain's CDR3 is CASSEGQGDQPQHF. As DNA, the CDR3 is TGTGCCAGCAGTGAGGGTCAGGGGGATCAGCCCCAGCATTTT.

V usage is TRBV4-1 and J usage is TRBJ2-1; the match to TRBD2 covers 12 bases. This CDR3 region has 15 residues. Germline CDR1 is MGHRA and CDR2 is YSYEKL. Trimming took 1 base from V and 6 from J; bases not matched to a gene: 1. This CDR3 is CASSQVGLAGNEQFF. CDR3 coding DNA: TGCGCCAGCAGCCAAGTGGGACTAGCGGGCAATGAGCAGTTCTTC.

This sequence joins TRBV2 and TRBJ2-1; 7 bases agree with TRBD1. Germline CDR1 and CDR2: SNHLY and FYNNEI. This CDR3 is 11 amino acids long. Trimming at V came to 8 bases and at J to 10 bases, leaving 5 bases not matched to a gene. CDR3 bases: TGTGCCAGCGGGCAGGGGGAAGAGCAGTTCTTC. Translation gives CASGQGEEQFF.

This chain joins TRBV9 and TRBJ2-3, with 7 bases lining up with TRBD2. The germline CDR1 and CDR2 sequences are SGDLS and YYNGEE. The CDR3 totals 15 residues. V dropped 3 bases and J dropped 4; count of bases not matched to a gene: 8. In DNA, the CDR3 is TGTGCCAGCAGCGCTCTCCGGGGGGAGGCAGATACGCAGTATTTT. Residues: CASSALRGEADTQYF.

The gene calls are TRBV5-3 and TRBJ2-1; D is possibly TRBD1 or TRBD2 (5 bases each). TRBV5-3 is labeled an ORF, and its function is uncertain. CDR3 size: 12 residues. Trimming took off 6 bases at V and 5 bases at J, with 9 bases between the two ends. The CDR3 DNA reads as TGTGCCAGAACGAGGGACGACAATGAGCAGTTCTTC. Residues: CARTRDDNEQFF.

This clone appeared once. The J gene is TRBJ1-1, the V gene TRBV29-1, with D possibly matching TRBD1 (5 bases). Per the germline V gene, CDR1 is SQVTM and CDR2 is ANQGSEA. CDR3 length: 17 amino acids. V was trimmed by 0 bases and J by 0 bases, leaving 17 bases between them. The CDR3 here is CSVEDGTGRGMNTEAFF. The CDR3, as DNA: TGCAGCGTTGAAGATGGGACCGGGAGAGGGATGAACACTGAAGCTTTCTTT.

J is TRBJ2-7 and V is TRBV11-3; a possible D gene is TRBD1 (6 bases). This CDR3 has 14 amino acids. In germline, CDR1 is SGHNT, CDR2 YENEEA. V was clipped by 2 bases and J by 6 bases, with 14 bases between them. The CDR3 reads CASSLSWTDSEQYF. CDR3 nucleotides: TGTGCCAGCAGCTTATCTTGGACAGATAGCGAGCAGTACTTC.

This sequence joins TRBV27 and TRBJ1-5; 9 bases match TRBD1. CDR1 MNHEY and CDR2 SMNVEV come from the germline V gene (reference sequence). V dropped 4 bases and J dropped 4; count of bases not matched to a gene: 5. This CDR3 contains 15 residues. CDR3 nucleotides: TGTGCCAGCAGTTATCGACAGGGGGAAAATCAGCCCCAGCATTTT. It specifies CASSYRQGENQPQHF.

The rearrangement joins TRBV7-9 to TRBJ2-1; tentative D call: TRBD2 (6 bases). The germline V gene has CDR1 SEHNR and CDR2 FQNEAQ (reference sequence). The CDR3 is 15 residues long. V lost 5 bases, J lost 4 bases, and 15 bases lay in between. CDR3 DNA sequence: TGTGCCAGCAGCCCTCGAGTAGCGGCATACAATGAGCAGTTCTTC. Translating it yields CASSPRVAAYNEQFF.

The sample holds one count of this clone. CDR3 region: CASRGGVDREKLFF. CDR3 DNA sequence: TGTGCCAGCAGGGGCGGGGTAGATCGTGAAAAACTGTTTTTT. The rearrangement links TRBV6-5 to TRBJ1-4; D is unresolved. In germline, CDR1 is MNHEY, CDR2 SVGAGI. This CDR3 is built from 14 residues. V was cut by 6 bases and J by 7 bases, with 15 bases left in between.

The gene calls are TRBV27 and TRBJ2-7; the D gene is possibly TRBD2 (7 bases). The CDR3 totals 14 residues. CDR1 and CDR2 (germline): MNHEY, SMNVEV (reference sequence). Trimming stripped 8 bases from V and 5 bases from J, with 19 bases between. For the CDR3, the DNA is TGTGCCAGCCAGGGGACTATCTCGTCCCACGAGCAGTACTTC. This translates into CASQGTISSHEQYF.